The 28 T cell receptor beta chains below come from one sample, sequenced in a study. TCRdb processed the 5' RACE reads anew with MiXCR; each CDR3 protein has one entry. The sample gives roughly 45,000 distinct CDR3 sequences, 30% of which show up once; approximately 4% is in the top ten. The sequenced material came from tumor-infiltrating memory CD4+ T cells sorted from the breast tumor. The subset denotes: memory CD4+ T cells, CD4+CD45RO+CD25-. The receptor set was obtained from a female donor with breast cancer.

The chain joins TRBV4-3 to TRBJ2-7; D may be TRBD1 (5 bases). Deletions cut 0 bases from V and 3 bases from J, with 12 bases between. From germline, CDR1 is LGHNA and CDR2 YSLEER. The CDR3 is 15 residues long. The CDR3 loop is CASSQEGWGFYEQYF. The CDR3 coding sequence is TGCGCCAGCAGCCAAGAAGGTTGGGGCTTCTACGAGCAGTACTTC.

This clonotype has only a few counts. The V gene is TRBV6-1, the J gene TRBJ1-2, with D unresolved. CDR1 and CDR2 from the germline V gene are MNHNS and SASEGT. V was trimmed by 4 bases and J by 0 bases, leaving 12 bases between them. This CDR3 has 15 residues. This chain's CDR3 is CASSVSANANYGYTF. The DNA of the CDR3 is TGTGCCAGCAGTGTCTCAGCAAACGCTAACTATGGCTACACCTTC.

This clonotype was recorded many times. The chain recombines TRBV20-1 with TRBJ1-5, with a possible D match to TRBD1 (6 bases). The length of the CDR3 is 16 residues. V lost 0 bases, J lost 6 bases, and 18 bases lay in between. Germline V gene sequence: CDR1 DFQATT, CDR2 SNEGSKA (reference sequence). The CDR3: CSARDRVTGQSQPQHF. The CDR3 coding sequence is TGCAGTGCTAGAGATCGAGTGACAGGACAAAGTCAGCCCCAGCATTTT.

The chain employs TRBV7-2 and TRBJ1-1; D remains ambiguous. This CDR3 is built from 15 residues. Per the germline V gene, CDR1 is SGHTA and CDR2 is FQGNSA. V was clipped by 5 bases and J by 6 bases, with 19 bases between them. CDR3 protein: CASSKQTSIVAEAFF. Here the CDR3 DNA reads TGTGCCAGCAGCAAGCAGACAAGTATTGTGGCTGAAGCTTTCTTT.

In nucleotides, the CDR3 is TGCAGTGCTAGAATGACAGGGGGCGTGTGGGAGCAGTACTTC. Protein product: CSARMTGGVWEQYF. The gene calls are TRBV20-1 and TRBJ2-7; 10 bases fit TRBD1. This CDR3 is built from 14 residues. Germline V gene lookup returns CDR1 DFQATT and CDR2 SNEGSKA (reference sequence). The V and J ends lost 2 bases and 7 bases, in that order; junction bases with no gene match: 8.

CDR3 sequence (DNA): TGTGCCAGCAGCCCTCTCCGAGACAGGGGGGTAAATGAGCAGTTCTTC. The encoded protein is CASSPLRDRGVNEQFF. This chain joins TRBV9 and TRBJ2-1, with TRBD1 matching 9 bases. The CDR3 has 16 amino acids. After removal of 4 bases from V and 7 bases from J, the junction contained 12 bases not matched to a gene. Germline V gene lookup returns CDR1 SGDLS and CDR2 YYNGEE.

This clonotype is labeled as medium-sized. The J gene is TRBJ1-1, the V gene TRBV6-5, with TRBD1 as a possible D gene (5 bases). The germline CDR1 and CDR2 sequences are MNHEY and SVGAGI. Trimming cost V 8 bases and J 1 base, with 17 bases left between them. The CDR3 is 15 residues long. CDR3 residues: CASSPRQGANTEAFF. The CDR3 region has the DNA TGTGCCAGCTCACCCAGGCAGGGAGCGAACACTGAAGCTTTCTTT.

J is TRBJ2-7 and V is TRBV4-1, with 7 bases that match TRBD2. CDR3 length: 16 residues. V lost 0 bases and J lost 2; bases outside the gene matches: 7. Per the germline V gene, CDR1 is MGHRA and CDR2 is YSYEKL. This chain's CDR3 is CASSQDRSGFTYEQYF. Written as DNA, the CDR3 is TGCGCCAGCAGCCAAGATCGTAGCGGGTTTACCTACGAGCAGTACTTC.

The chain links TRBV28 to TRBJ2-7; D gene uncertain. Germline V lookup: CDR1 MDHEN, CDR2 SYDVKM. The CDR3 has 14 residues. With 6 bases removed from V and 3 bases from J, the gap between germline ends came to 15 bases. The CDR3 DNA reads as TGTGCCAGCAGCCTTATGGAAAAGATCTACGAGCAGTACTTC. Its translation: CASSLMEKIYEQYF.

About this clonotype: It may be a read error: a sequence one base away is much more abundant. V usage is TRBV7-2 and J usage is TRBJ2-3; 9 nucleotides align to TRBD2. After removal of 5 bases from V and 7 bases from J, the junction contained 7 bases not matched to a gene. Germline CDR1 SGHTA, CDR2 FQGNSA. This CDR3 contains 14 residues. The CDR3 bases are TGTGCCAGCAGCGATAGCGGGAGTGGGAATACGCAGTATTTT. Amino acid sequence: CASSDSGSGNTQYF.

This clonotype has more than one count but fewer than ten. The chain employs TRBV6-5 and TRBJ2-7; D is uncertain. This CDR3 is 13 amino acids long. Germline V CDR1 and CDR2: MNHEY, SVGAGI. Trimming took off 0 bases at V and 3 bases at J, with 6 bases between the two ends. This chain's CDR3 is CASSYSILYEQYF. The CDR3, as DNA: TGTGCCAGCAGTTACTCGATTCTCTACGAGCAGTACTTC.

This clonotype was found many times. The rearrangement links TRBV7-3 to TRBJ2-2; 8 nucleotides match TRBD1. This CDR3 spans 16 amino acids. The trim removed 5 bases at V and 0 bases at J, leaving 5 bases unmatched. Germline CDR1 and CDR2: SGHTA and FQGTGA. CDR3 DNA sequence: TGTGCCAGCAGCCCCTCAGGGGGCTCGAACACCGGGGAGCTGTTTTTT. It codes for CASSPSGGSNTGELFF.

This chain connects TRBV6-4 to TRBJ2-2; D uncertain. The CDR3 has 12 residues. From germline, CDR1 is MRHNA and CDR2 SNTAGT. Trimming cost V 2 bases and J 2 bases, with 0 bases left between them. The CDR3 loop is CASSDNTGELFF. As DNA, the CDR3 is TGTGCCAGCAGTGACAACACCGGGGAGCTGTTTTTT.

This clonotype was counted ten times or more. V is TRBV25-1 and J is TRBJ2-5, with D tentatively TRBD1 or TRBD2 (5 bases each). V lost 8 bases and J lost 6, with 16 bases in between. Germline V gene sequence: CDR1 MGHDK, CDR2 SYGVNS. CDR3 length: 13 amino acids. CDR3 nucleotides: TGTGCCAGCGTCGGGGCAGGTGGTCAGACCCAGTACTTC. Encoded protein: CASVGAGGQTQYF.

This chain links TRBV7-2 with TRBJ2-7, with D perhaps matching TRBD1 (6 bases). The CDR3 extends over 15 amino acids. The germline V gene encodes CDR1 SGHTA and CDR2 FQGNSA. Trimming left V 4 bases short and J 2 bases short, with 15 bases between. The CDR3 region is CASSYAGTPTYEQYF. The CDR3 DNA sequence: TGTGCCAGCAGCTATGCCGGGACACCGACCTACGAGCAGTACTTC.

The V call is TRBV7-2, the J call TRBJ1-4; D is undetermined. This CDR3 contains 13 residues. V lost 5 bases, J lost 4 bases, and 8 bases lay in between. Germline V CDR1 and CDR2: SGHTA, FQGNSA. This CDR3 reads CASSRKYNEKLFF. DNA for the CDR3: TGTGCCAGCAGCAGGAAGTATAATGAAAAACTGTTTTTT.

The rearrangement uses TRBV7-9 and TRBJ2-1; D call uncertain. The ends were cut back, 1 base at V and 13 bases at J, with 8 bases in the middle. CDR1 SEHNR and CDR2 FQNEAQ come from the germline V gene (reference sequence). This CDR3 spans 11 amino acids. CDR3 protein: CASSLEVSQFF. The CDR3 bases are TGTGCCAGCAGCTTAGAGGTTTCCCAGTTCTTC. Complete variable domain (other parts from reference TRBV7-9 and TRBJ2-1): DTGVSQNPRHKITKRGQNVTFRCDPISEHNRLYWYRQTLGQGPEFLTYFQNEAQLEKSRLLSDRFSAERPKGSFSTLEIQRTEQGDSAMYLCASSLEVSQFFGPGTRLTVL.

Points on this clonotype: This CDR3 fails to terminate in the conserved phenylalanine or tryptophan, so it likely reflects a read error. V and J are TRBV30 and TRBJ1-1; D might be TRBD1 (5 bases). The V end lost 0 bases, the J end lost 0 bases, and 11 bases lay between the germline ends. This CDR3 has 15 residues. The germline V gene has CDR1 GTSNPN and CDR2 SVGIG (reference sequence). The CDR3 protein is CAWSVRGGMNTEAFL. In DNA form, the CDR3 reads TGTGCCTGGAGTGTACGCGGGGGGATGAACACTGAAGCTTTCCTT.

The chain has TRBV5-1 and TRBJ2-2, with 11 bases lining up with TRBD2. The CDR3 is 17 amino acids. Germline V CDR1 and CDR2: SGHRS, YFSETQ. Trimming removed 7 bases from V and 0 bases from J; junction bases left unmatched: 8. The CDR3 DNA reads as TGCGCCAGCCGGCGGCTAGCGGGAGGACCGAACACCGGGGAGCTGTTTTTT. This translates into CASRRLAGGPNTGELFF. Looking up the rest from reference TRBV5-1 and TRBJ2-2 gives the full variable domain: KAGVTQTPRYLIKTRGQQVTLSCSPISGHRSVSWYQQTPGQGLQFLFEYFSETQRNKGNFPGRFSGRQFSNSRSEMNVSTLELGDSALYLCASRRLAGGPNTGELFFGEGSRLTVL.

The chain links TRBV20-1 to TRBJ1-6; 10 nucleotides line up with TRBD1. The CDR3 loop spans 18 amino acids. Unmatched junction bases numbered 11, after V lost 3 bases and J lost 3 bases. CDR1 and CDR2 from the germline V gene are DFQATT and SNEGSKA (reference sequence). The CDR3 DNA reads TGCAGTGCTAGGAGAGTAGGGACAGGGGATTTCTATAATTCACCCCTCCACTTT. Translating it yields CSARRVGTGDFYNSPLHF.

Notes on this clonotype: This may be a read error, as it is one base from a much larger clone. This likely comes from a read error, as the CDR3 has no conserved phenylalanine or tryptophan at its end. The chain couples TRBV20-1 to TRBJ1-1, with 8 bases identical to TRBD1. This CDR3 is 15 amino acids long. The junction had 7 bases not matched to a gene; V was cut back by 0 bases and J by 4 bases. The germline gives CDR1 DFQATT, CDR2 SNEGSKA (reference sequence). The CDR3 is CSARDLAGGTTEAFL. CDR3 in DNA: TGCAGTGCTAGAGACCTCGCAGGGGGCACCACTGAAGCTTTCCTT.

This clonotype occurred a few times. V gene TRBV4-2 combines with J gene TRBJ2-4; the match to TRBD2 covers 9 bases. CDR1 is LGHNA, CDR2 YNFKEQ, per germline. V was clipped by 3 bases and J by 3 bases; unmatched bases: 6. The CDR3 length is 16 residues. The CDR3 DNA reads TGTGCCAGCAGCCAGGCGGGAGGGGGCGGCAAAAACATTCAGTACTTC. Translation gives CASSQAGGGGKNIQYF.

Here the CDR3 DNA reads TGTGCCAGCCGACAGGGTGGCACTAATGAAAAACTGTTTTTT. Translation: CASRQGGTNEKLFF. J is TRBJ1-4 and V is TRBV28; TRBD1 matches at 7 bases. With V trimmed by 8 bases and J by 2 bases, 5 bases remained unmatched. The CDR3 consists of 14 residues. Germline CDR1 and CDR2: MDHEN and SYDVKM.

This clonotype has just a few counts. V gene TRBV7-9 combines with J gene TRBJ1-6, with TRBD1 matching over 7 bases. J lost 6 bases, V lost 3 bases, and 2 bases had no gene match. Per germline, CDR1 SEHNR and CDR2 FQNEAQ (reference sequence). The CDR3 covers 14 residues. In nucleotides, the CDR3 is TGTGCCAGCAGCTTGACAGGGCTTAATTCACCCCTCCACTTT. Translation gives CASSLTGLNSPLHF.

This clonotype was counted only a few times. V is TRBV10-3 and J is TRBJ1-3; no clear D. The germline V gene has CDR1 ENHRY and CDR2 SYGVKD. V lost 10 bases and J lost 0, with 16 bases in between. This CDR3 contains 15 residues. Written as DNA, the CDR3 is TGTGCCACTCATTCGACGGCGCGCTCTGGAAACACCATATATTTT. Protein product: CATHSTARSGNTIYF.

V gene TRBV7-2 combines with J gene TRBJ2-1; D gene unclear. The CDR3 covers 13 residues. Germline CDR1 SGHTA, CDR2 FQGNSA. The V gene lost 5 bases and the J gene lost 2 bases, with 7 bases spanning the gap. The CDR3 reads CASSTNTYNEQFF. The CDR3 nucleotides are TGTGCCAGCAGCACCAACACCTACAATGAGCAGTTCTTC.

V is TRBV6-5 and J is TRBJ1-1; the D is unclear. The CDR3 spans 17 residues. The germline V gene encodes CDR1 MNHEY and CDR2 SVGAGI. V was clipped by 4 bases and J by 1 base, with 19 bases between them. CDR3 loop: CASSSEFFGVTNTEAFF. CDR3 DNA sequence: TGTGCCAGCAGTTCCGAATTCTTTGGGGTTACGAACACTGAAGCTTTCTTT.

Only a few counts were recorded for this clonotype. The chain links TRBV4-2 to TRBJ1-2; D uncertain. CDR1 is LGHNA, CDR2 YNFKEQ, per germline. The CDR3 runs to 14 residues. Between the trimmed V and J ends, which lost 0 bases and 4 bases, there was a span of 9 bases. CDR3 bases: TGTGCCAGCAGCCAAGATGGAGACTCCTATGGCTACACCTTC. Its protein is CASSQDGDSYGYTF.